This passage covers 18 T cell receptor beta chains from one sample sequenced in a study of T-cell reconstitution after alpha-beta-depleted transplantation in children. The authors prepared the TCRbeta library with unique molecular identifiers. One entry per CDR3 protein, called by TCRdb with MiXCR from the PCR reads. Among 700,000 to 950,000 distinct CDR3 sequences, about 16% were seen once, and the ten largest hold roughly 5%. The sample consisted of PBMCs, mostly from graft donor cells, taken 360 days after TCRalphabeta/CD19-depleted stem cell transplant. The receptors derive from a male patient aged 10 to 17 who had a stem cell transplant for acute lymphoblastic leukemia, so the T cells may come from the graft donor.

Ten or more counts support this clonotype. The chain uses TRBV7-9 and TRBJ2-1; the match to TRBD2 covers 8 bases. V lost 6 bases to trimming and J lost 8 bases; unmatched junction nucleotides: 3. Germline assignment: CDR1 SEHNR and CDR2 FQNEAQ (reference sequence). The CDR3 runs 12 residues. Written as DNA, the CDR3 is TGTGCCAGCAGTCTTAGCGGGGATGAGCAGTTCTTC. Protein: CASSLSGDEQFF.

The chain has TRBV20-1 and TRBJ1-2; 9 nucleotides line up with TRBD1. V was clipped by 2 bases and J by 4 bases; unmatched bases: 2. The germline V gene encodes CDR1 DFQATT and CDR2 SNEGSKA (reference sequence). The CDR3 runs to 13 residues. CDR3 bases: TGCAGTGCTAGACTGGGACAGGGCTATGGCTACACCTTC. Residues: CSARLGQGYGYTF.

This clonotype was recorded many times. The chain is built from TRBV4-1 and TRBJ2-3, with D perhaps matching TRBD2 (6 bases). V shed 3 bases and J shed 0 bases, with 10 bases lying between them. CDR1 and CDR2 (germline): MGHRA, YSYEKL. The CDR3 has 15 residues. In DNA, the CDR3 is TGCGCCAGCAGCCAGCGGAGGGCCAGCACAGATACGCAGTATTTT. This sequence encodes CASSQRRASTDTQYF.

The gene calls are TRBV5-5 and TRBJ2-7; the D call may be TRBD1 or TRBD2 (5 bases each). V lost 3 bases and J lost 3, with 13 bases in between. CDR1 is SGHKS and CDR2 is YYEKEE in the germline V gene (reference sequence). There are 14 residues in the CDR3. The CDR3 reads CASSWRVGLYEQYF. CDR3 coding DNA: TGTGCCAGCAGCTGGCGGGTGGGGCTCTACGAGCAGTACTTC.

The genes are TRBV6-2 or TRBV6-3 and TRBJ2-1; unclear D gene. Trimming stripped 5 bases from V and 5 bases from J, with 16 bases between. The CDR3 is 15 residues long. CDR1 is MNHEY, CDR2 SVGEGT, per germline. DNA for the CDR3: TGTGCCAGCAGTCCTCACATACTGCTCCACAATGAGCAGTTCTTC. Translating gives CASSPHILLHNEQFF.

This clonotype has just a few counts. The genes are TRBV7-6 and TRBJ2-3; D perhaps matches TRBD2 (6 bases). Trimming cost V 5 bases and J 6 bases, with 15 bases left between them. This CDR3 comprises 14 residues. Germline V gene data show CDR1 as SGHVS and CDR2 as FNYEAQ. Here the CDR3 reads CASSPWTGVDTQYF. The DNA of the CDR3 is TGTGCCAGCAGCCCCTGGACGGGGGTGGATACGCAGTATTTT.

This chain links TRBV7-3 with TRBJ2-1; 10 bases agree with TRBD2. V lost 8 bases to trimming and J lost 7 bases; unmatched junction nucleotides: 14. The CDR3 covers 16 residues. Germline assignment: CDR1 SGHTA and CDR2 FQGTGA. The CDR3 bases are TGTGCCAGCCCTAGCTTGAGGCTAGCGGGAGCAAATGAGCAGTTCTTC. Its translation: CASPSLRLAGANEQFF.

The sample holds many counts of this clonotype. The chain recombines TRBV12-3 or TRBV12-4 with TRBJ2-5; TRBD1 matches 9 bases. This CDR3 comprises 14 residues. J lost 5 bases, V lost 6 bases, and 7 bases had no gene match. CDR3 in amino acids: CASSRGQGRETQYF. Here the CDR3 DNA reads TGTGCCAGCAGCCGTGGACAGGGGAGGGAGACCCAGTACTTC.

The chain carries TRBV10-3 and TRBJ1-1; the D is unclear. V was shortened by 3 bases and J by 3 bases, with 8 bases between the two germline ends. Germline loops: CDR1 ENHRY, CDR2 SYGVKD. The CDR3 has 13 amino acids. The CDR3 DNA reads TGTGCCATCAGTGATGGGCCGTACACTGAAGCTTTCTTT. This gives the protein CAISDGPYTEAFF.

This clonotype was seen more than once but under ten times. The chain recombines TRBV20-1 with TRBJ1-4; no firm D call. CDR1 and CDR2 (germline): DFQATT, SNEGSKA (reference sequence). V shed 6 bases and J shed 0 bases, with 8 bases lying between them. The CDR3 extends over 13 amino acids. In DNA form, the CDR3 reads TGCAGTGCGGGCGGGGCAACTAATGAAAAACTGTTTTTT. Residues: CSAGGATNEKLFF.

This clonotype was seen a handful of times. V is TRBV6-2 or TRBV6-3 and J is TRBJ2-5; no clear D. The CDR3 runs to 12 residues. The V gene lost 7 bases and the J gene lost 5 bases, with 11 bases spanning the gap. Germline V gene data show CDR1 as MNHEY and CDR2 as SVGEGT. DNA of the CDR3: TGTGCCAGCATATACGGTGAGGAGACCCAGTACTTC. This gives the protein CASIYGEETQYF.

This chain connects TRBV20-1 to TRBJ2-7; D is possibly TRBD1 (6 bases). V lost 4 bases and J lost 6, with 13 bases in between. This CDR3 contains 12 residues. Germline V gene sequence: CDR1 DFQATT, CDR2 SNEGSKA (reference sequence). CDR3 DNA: TGCAGTGCTAAAAACAGGGTTCCCGAGCAGTACTTC. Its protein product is CSAKNRVPEQYF.

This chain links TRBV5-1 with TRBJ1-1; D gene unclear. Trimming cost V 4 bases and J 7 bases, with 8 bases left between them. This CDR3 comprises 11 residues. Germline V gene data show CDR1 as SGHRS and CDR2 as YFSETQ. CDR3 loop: CASSNPGEAFF. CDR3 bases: TGCGCCAGCAGCAATCCAGGTGAAGCTTTCTTT.

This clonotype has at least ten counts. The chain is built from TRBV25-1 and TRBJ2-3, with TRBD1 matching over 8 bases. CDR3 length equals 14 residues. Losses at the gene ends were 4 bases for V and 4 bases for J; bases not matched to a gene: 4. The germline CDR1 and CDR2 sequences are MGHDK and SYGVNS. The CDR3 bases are TGTGCCAGCAGTGCGTCAGGGGGCGCAGATACGCAGTATTTT. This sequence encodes CASSASGGADTQYF.

This chain's CDR3 is CASSQDWGTVYNEQFF. CDR3 sequence (DNA): TGTGCCAGCAGCCAAGATTGGGGGACAGTCTACAATGAGCAGTTCTTC. This chain connects TRBV14 to TRBJ2-1, with 7 bases lining up with TRBD1. In germline, CDR1 is SGHDN, CDR2 FVKESK. The CDR3 totals 16 residues. J was trimmed by 3 bases and V by 0 bases; bases with no gene match: 5.

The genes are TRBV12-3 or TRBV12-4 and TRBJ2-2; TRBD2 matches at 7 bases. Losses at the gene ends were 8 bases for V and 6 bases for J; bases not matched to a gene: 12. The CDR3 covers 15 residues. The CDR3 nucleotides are TGTGCCAGCGCCCTAGGGGCGGGAGTGTCCGGGGAGCTGTTTTTT. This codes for CASALGAGVSGELFF.

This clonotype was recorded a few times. The CDR3 region is CASSHIRDTQYF. In DNA form, the CDR3 reads TGCGCCAGCAGTCATATTCGAGATACGCAGTATTTT. J is TRBJ2-3 and V is TRBV4-1; D unclear. The CDR3 has 12 amino acids. Trimming pared 6 bases from V and 5 bases from J, leaving 9 bases between. Germline assignment: CDR1 MGHRA and CDR2 YSYEKL.

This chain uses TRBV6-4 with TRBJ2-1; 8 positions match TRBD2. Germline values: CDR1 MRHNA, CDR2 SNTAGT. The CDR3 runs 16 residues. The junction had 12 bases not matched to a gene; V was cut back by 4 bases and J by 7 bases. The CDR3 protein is CASSAFLGLARNEQFF. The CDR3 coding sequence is TGTGCCAGCAGTGCCTTCTTAGGACTAGCTCGGAATGAGCAGTTCTTC.